This T cell receptor beta chain was sequenced for a study of blood T cell repertoires in COVID-19. Whole-study context: T cells, B-cell-depleted T cells, or PBMCs provided the cDNA or gDNA that served as material.

Participants' own reports of clinical history determined their cohort assignment. The germline V gene has CDR1 MNHEY and CDR2 SMNVEV (reference sequence). The length of the CDR3 is 15 residues. Trimming cost V 3 bases and J 9 bases; bases outside gene matches: 9. Method: immunoSEQ multiplex PCR; TCRdb's copy keeps in-frame clones and lacks some. Of roughly 290,000 clones in the sample, nearly 90% are singletons; the top ten hold about 1.5%. This clone was seen only once. The chain has TRBV27 and TRBJ2-1, with 9 bases identical to TRBD2. The receptor was isolated from a young woman with acute COVID-19. The sequenced sample consisted of PBMCs or T cells enriched from blood (not recorded which). The CDR3 bases are TGTGCCAGCAGTTTTAAGCTAGCGGGATTTAGTGAGCAGTTCTTC. Protein product: CASSFKLAGFSEQFF.